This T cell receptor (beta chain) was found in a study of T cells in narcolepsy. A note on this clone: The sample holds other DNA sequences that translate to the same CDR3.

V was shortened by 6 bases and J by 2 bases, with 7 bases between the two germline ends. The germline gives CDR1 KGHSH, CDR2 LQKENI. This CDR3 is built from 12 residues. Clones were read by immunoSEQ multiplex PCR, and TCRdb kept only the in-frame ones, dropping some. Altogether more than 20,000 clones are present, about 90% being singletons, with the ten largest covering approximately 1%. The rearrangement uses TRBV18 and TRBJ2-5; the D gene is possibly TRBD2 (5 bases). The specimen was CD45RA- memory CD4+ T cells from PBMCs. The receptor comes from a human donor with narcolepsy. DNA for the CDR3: TGTGCCAGCTCTCCGGGACAAGAGACCCAGTACTTC. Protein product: CASSPGQETQYF.